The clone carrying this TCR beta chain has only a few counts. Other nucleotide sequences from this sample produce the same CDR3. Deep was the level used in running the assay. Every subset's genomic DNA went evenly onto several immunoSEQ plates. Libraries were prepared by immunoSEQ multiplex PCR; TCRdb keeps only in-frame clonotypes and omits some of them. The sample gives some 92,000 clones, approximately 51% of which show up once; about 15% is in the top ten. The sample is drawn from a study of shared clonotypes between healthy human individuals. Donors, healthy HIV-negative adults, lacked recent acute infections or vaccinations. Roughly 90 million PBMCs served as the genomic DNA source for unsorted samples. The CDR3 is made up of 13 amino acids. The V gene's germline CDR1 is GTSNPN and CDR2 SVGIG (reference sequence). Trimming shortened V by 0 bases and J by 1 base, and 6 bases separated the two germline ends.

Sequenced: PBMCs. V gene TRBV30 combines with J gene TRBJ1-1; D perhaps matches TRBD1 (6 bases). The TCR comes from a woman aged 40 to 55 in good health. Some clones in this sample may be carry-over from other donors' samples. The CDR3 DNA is TGTGCCTGGAGTGTACAGGGGAACACTGAAGCTTTCTTT. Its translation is CAWSVQGNTEAFF.